A single sample is the source of the 15 T cell receptor beta chains below, sequenced in a study of cytomegalovirus exposure and HLA in healthy donors (dated 2017 in TCRdb). Library construction relied on the immunoSEQ multiplex PCR assay. The table comes from immuneACCESS by way of TCRdb, which keeps in-frame sequences with V and J called. Part of the clones is missing from these tables; in studies checked, under half for an unresolved V gene and the rest for unknown reasons. The sample table holds roughly 180,000 clones, of which about nine tenths were seen once. The biggest ten clones account for 7.2% of the sample. Sample: PBMCs. The receptors were sampled from a man aged 30 to 39 in good health and CMV-seropositive.

The CDR3 nucleotides are TGTGCCAGCAGCCAGGACAGGGGGCTTGGCTACACCTTC. Protein: CASSQDRGLGYTF. The chain carries TRBV14 and TRBJ1-2; 11 bases map to TRBD1. Germline CDR1 and CDR2: SGHDN and FVKESK. V lost 3 bases and J lost 7; bases outside the gene matches: 1. The CDR3 totals 13 residues.

This sequence joins TRBV7-9 and TRBJ1-1; D call uncertain. Trimming shortened V by 5 bases and J by 0 bases, and 10 bases separated the two germline ends. Germline CDR1 is SEHNR and CDR2 is FQNEAQ (reference sequence). The CDR3 extends over 14 amino acids. This chain's CDR3 is CASSLGTVNTEAFF. Here the CDR3 DNA reads TGTGCCAGCAGCCTCGGAACGGTGAACACTGAAGCTTTCTTT.

The V and J genes are TRBV9 and TRBJ2-1; 9 bases are a match to TRBD1. Germline loops: CDR1 SGDLS, CDR2 YYNGEE. The J segment lost 7 bases and the V segment lost 3 bases, leaving 5 bases of the junction unmatched. There are 14 residues in the CDR3. CDR3 sequence reads: CASSEGTGLNEQFF. In nucleotides, the CDR3 is TGTGCCAGCAGCGAGGGGACAGGGTTGAATGAGCAGTTCTTC. Drawing the rest from reference TRBV9 and TRBJ2-1, the complete variable domain is DSGVTQTPKHLITATGQRVTLRCSPRSGDLSVYWYQQSLDQGLQFLIQYYNGEERAKGNILERFSAQQFPDLHSELNLSSLELGDSALYFCASSEGTGLNEQFFGPGTRLTVL.

The rearrangement links TRBV7-9 to TRBJ1-1; D possibly corresponds to TRBD1 (5 bases). The V end was cut by 6 bases, the J end by 6 bases, with 17 bases between. Germline V gene sequence: CDR1 SEHNR, CDR2 FQNEAQ (reference sequence). The CDR3 is made up of 14 amino acids. CDR3 amino acids: CASRSSTRDAEAFF. In DNA form, the CDR3 reads TGTGCCAGCAGATCTAGCACCCGGGACGCTGAAGCTTTCTTT.

The chain combines TRBV2 with TRBJ2-1, with 7 positions matching TRBD2. Germline V gives CDR1 SNHLY, CDR2 FYNNEI. The CDR3 runs to 14 residues. The V gene end was trimmed by 4 bases and the J gene end by 6 bases; junction bases not matched to a gene: 6. DNA for the CDR3: TGTGCCAGCAGTGCTCTAGCGGATGCCAATGAGCAGTTCTTC. This codes for CASSALADANEQFF.

The chain joins TRBV7-9 to TRBJ2-4; D gene ambiguous. V gave up 5 bases and J gave up 7 bases, with 15 bases separating them. The CDR3 consists of 14 residues. The germline V gene has CDR1 SEHNR and CDR2 FQNEAQ (reference sequence). CDR3 in amino acids: CASSPILSRNIQYF. CDR3 DNA sequence: TGTGCCAGCAGCCCTATACTGAGTCGGAACATTCAGTACTTC.

This clone was detected only once. The chain couples TRBV4-3 to TRBJ2-7; 9 nucleotides line up with TRBD1. The length of the CDR3 is 15 residues. V dropped 3 bases and J dropped 2; count of bases not matched to a gene: 5. The germline V gene has CDR1 LGHNA and CDR2 YSLEER. CDR3 in amino acids: CASSQDGTGPYEQYF. DNA for the CDR3: TGCGCCAGCAGCCAGGACGGGACAGGGCCCTACGAGCAGTACTTC.

The chain uses TRBV9 and TRBJ2-3, with TRBD2 matching 12 bases. The CDR3 is made up of 16 amino acids. The germline CDR1 and CDR2 sequences are SGDLS and YYNGEE. After removal of 0 bases from V and 4 bases from J, the junction contained 3 bases not matched to a gene. CDR3 in amino acids: CASSVASGGASDTQYF. The CDR3 DNA reads TGTGCCAGCAGCGTAGCTAGCGGGGGGGCGTCAGATACGCAGTATTTT.

The chain combines TRBV5-1 with TRBJ2-1; 9 nucleotides line up with TRBD2. Germline CDR1 reads SGHRS; CDR2 reads YFSETQ. Unmatched junction bases numbered 4, after V lost 1 base and J lost 5 bases. The CDR3 consists of 15 residues. The chain's CDR3 is CASSLSLAGNNEQFF. Here the CDR3 DNA reads TGCGCCAGCAGCTTGAGCCTAGCGGGGAACAATGAGCAGTTCTTC.

The chain employs TRBV5-1 and TRBJ1-1, with D tentatively TRBD1 (5 bases). The V gene's germline CDR1 is SGHRS and CDR2 YFSETQ. The length of the CDR3 is 14 residues. Trimming took 3 bases from V and 1 from J, leaving 10 bases between them. The CDR3 region is CASSSGNQNTEAFF. CDR3 bases: TGCGCCAGCAGCTCAGGGAATCAGAACACTGAAGCTTTCTTT.

This chain connects TRBV5-6 to TRBJ1-1; tentative D call: TRBD1 (5 bases). V was cut by 4 bases and J by 1 base, with 5 bases left in between. The CDR3 runs 12 residues. Germline CDR1 and CDR2: SGHDT and YYEEEE. This CDR3 is CASSGGNTEAFF. In DNA form, the CDR3 reads TGTGCCAGCAGCGGGGGGAACACTGAAGCTTTCTTT.

The chain combines TRBV5-1 with TRBJ2-6, with 11 bases identical to TRBD1. CDR3 length: 21 amino acids. In germline, CDR1 is SGHRS, CDR2 YFSETQ. V shed 7 bases and J 4 bases; nucleotides not matched to a gene: 22. CDR3 sequence: CASGTTDRGPSLRSGANVLTF. For the CDR3, the DNA is TGCGCCAGCGGCACTACGGACAGGGGGCCCTCTCTAAGGTCCGGGGCCAACGTCCTGACTTTC.

The V gene is TRBV13, the J gene TRBJ2-7; D remains ambiguous. Germline V CDR1 and CDR2: PRHDT, FYEKMQ (reference sequence). V was clipped by 4 bases and J by 0 bases, with 10 bases between them. This CDR3 has 14 amino acids. The CDR3 here is CASSSVEDSYEQYF. The DNA of the CDR3 is TGTGCCAGCAGCTCGGTAGAGGACTCCTACGAGCAGTACTTC. The whole variable domain, filled in from reference TRBV13 and TRBJ2-7, reads AAGVIQSPRHLIKEKRETATLKCYPIPRHDTVYWYQQGPGQDPQFLISFYEKMQSDKGSIPDRFSAQQFSDYHSELNMSSLELGDSALYFCASSSVEDSYEQYFGPGTRLTVT.

The V call is TRBV6-6, the J call TRBJ1-2; D not resolved. Trimming stripped 4 bases from V and 6 bases from J, with 21 bases between. CDR3 length: 16 amino acids. CDR1 is MNHNY, CDR2 SVGAGI, per germline (reference sequence). This CDR3 reads CASSFGTSSHVDGYTF. The CDR3 region has the DNA TGTGCCAGCAGTTTCGGAACCTCCTCGCACGTTGATGGCTACACCTTC.

The V gene is TRBV27, the J gene TRBJ2-1; a possible D gene is TRBD2 (7 bases). This CDR3 contains 14 residues. Per germline, CDR1 MNHEY and CDR2 SMNVEV (reference sequence). The V gene lost 9 bases and the J gene lost 5 bases, with 17 bases spanning the gap. DNA of the CDR3: TGTGCCAGTGCGATAGGGGGAGGGAACAATGAGCAGTTCTTC. Translated: CASAIGGGNNEQFF.